A selection of T cell receptor beta chains follows, all from one sample in a study of blood T cell repertoires in COVID-19. TCRdb's copy holds only in-frame clones and misses some; the assay was immunoSEQ multiplex PCR. The sample consists of some 370,000 clones, 90% of them appearing once. Input material: peripheral blood. These receptors were taken from a young man with active or convalescent COVID-19. CDR3s include the opening cysteine and the closing phenylalanine or tryptophan. D genes are given only for firm matches. The size of a clone is reported for some rows only, either as once, few or many, or as a class for expanded clones.

D gene: TRBD2; V gene: TRBV18; clone size: once; CDR3 length: 15; J gene: TRBJ2-5; CDR3 DNA: TGTGCCAGCTCATCAGCCTCGGGGGGGATGGAGACCCAGTACTTC; CDR3 protein: CASSSASGGMETQYF
D gene: TRBD2; V gene: TRBV19; clone size: NA; CDR3 length: 15; J gene: TRBJ2-1; CDR3 DNA: TGTGCCAGTAGTATGTGGAAGACTAGCGAAAATGAGCAGTTCTTC; CDR3 protein: CASSMWKTSENEQFF
D gene: TRBD1; V gene: TRBV18; clone size: NA; CDR3 length: 15; J gene: TRBJ2-2; CDR3 DNA: TGTGCCAGCTCACCGCGACAGGGCAACACCGGGGAGCTGTTTTTT; CDR3 protein: CASSPRQGNTGELFF
D gene: NA; V gene: TRBV6-5; clone size: NA; CDR3 length: 14; J gene: TRBJ1-5; CDR3 DNA: TGTGCCAGCAGTTACTCTTCAGGGTATCAGCCCCAGCATTTT; CDR3 protein: CASSYSSGYQPQHF
D gene: TRBD1; V gene: TRBV27; clone size: NA; CDR3 length: 12; J gene: TRBJ1-2; CDR3 DNA: TGTGCCAGCAGTAAGCCAGGGGGTGGCTACACCTTC; CDR3 protein: CASSKPGGGYTF
D gene: NA; V gene: TRBV5-4; clone size: once; CDR3 length: 15; J gene: TRBJ1-6; CDR3 DNA: TGTGCCAGCAGCCAAGCAGGACAGCTGAATTCACCCCTCCACTTT; CDR3 protein: CASSQAGQLNSPLHF
D gene: NA; V gene: TRBV5-1; clone size: once; CDR3 length: 12; J gene: TRBJ1-4; CDR3 DNA: TGCGCCAGCAGCTTGGTGGGCGAAAAACTGTTTTTT; CDR3 protein: CASSLVGEKLFF
D gene: NA; V gene: TRBV6-5; clone size: NA; CDR3 length: 14; J gene: TRBJ1-5; CDR3 DNA: TGTGCCAGCAGTCGCCGACAGACAGATCAGCCCCAGCATTTT; CDR3 protein: CASSRRQTDQPQHF
D gene: TRBD2; V gene: TRBV28; clone size: NA; CDR3 length: 17; J gene: TRBJ2-3; CDR3 DNA: TGTGCCAGCAGTTCTGGAACTAGCGGGAGACGTGCAGATACGCAGTATTTT; CDR3 protein: CASSSGTSGRRADTQYF
D gene: NA; V gene: TRBV9; clone size: NA; CDR3 length: 15; J gene: TRBJ2-1; CDR3 DNA: TGTGCCAGCAGCGTAGTACTAACAACCTACAATGAGCAGTTCTTC; CDR3 protein: CASSVVLTTYNEQFF
D gene: NA; V gene: TRBV28; clone size: NA; CDR3 length: 13; J gene: TRBJ1-5; CDR3 DNA: TGTGCCAGCAGTTTCAGGGTTAGGCAGCCCCAGCATTTT; CDR3 protein: CASSFRVRQPQHF
D gene: NA; V gene: TRBV19; clone size: NA; CDR3 length: 15; J gene: TRBJ2-7; CDR3 DNA: TGTGCCAGTAGTATCCAGGCAGTACCAACCTACGAGCAGTACTTC; CDR3 protein: CASSIQAVPTYEQYF
D gene: TRBD1; V gene: TRBV4-3; clone size: NA; CDR3 length: 14; J gene: TRBJ2-7; CDR3 DNA: TGCGCCAGCAGCCAAGACGGGACAGTCTACGAGCAGTACTTC; CDR3 protein: CASSQDGTVYEQYF
D gene: TRBD1; V gene: TRBV3-1/TRBV3-2; clone size: NA; CDR3 length: 13; J gene: TRBJ1-2; CDR3 DNA: TGTGCCAGCAGCCAAGGACAGGGTAATGGCTACACCTTC; CDR3 protein: CASSQGQGNGYTF
D gene: TRBD1; V gene: TRBV5-3; clone size: NA; CDR3 length: 18; J gene: TRBJ1-4; CDR3 DNA: TGTGCCAGAAGCTTGGAATGGGCAGGGGGCGGCGATAATGAAAAACTGTTTTTT; CDR3 protein: CARSLEWAGGGDNEKLFF
D gene: TRBD1; V gene: TRBV7-9; clone size: NA; CDR3 length: 14; J gene: TRBJ1-2; CDR3 DNA: TGTGCCAGCAGCTTAGAGACAGGGTACGGTGGCTACACCTTC; CDR3 protein: CASSLETGYGGYTF
D gene: NA; V gene: TRBV2; clone size: NA; CDR3 length: 13; J gene: TRBJ1-5; CDR3 DNA: TGTGCCAGCAGTGATAATAGCAATCAGCCCCAGCATTTT; CDR3 protein: CASSDNSNQPQHF
D gene: TRBD1; V gene: TRBV6-1; clone size: NA; CDR3 length: 14; J gene: TRBJ2-3; CDR3 DNA: TGTGCCAGCAGTGACAGGGGGCTGACAGATACGCAGTATTTT; CDR3 protein: CASSDRGLTDTQYF
D gene: NA; V gene: TRBV2; clone size: NA; CDR3 length: 13; J gene: TRBJ2-3; CDR3 DNA: TGTGCCAGCAGTTATTTGACGGGAGATACGCAGTATTTT; CDR3 protein: CASSYLTGDTQYF
D gene: TRBD1; V gene: TRBV7-2; clone size: NA; CDR3 length: 16; J gene: TRBJ1-5; CDR3 DNA: TGTGCCAGCAGCCCCGGACAGGGGGCGTCGGGTCAGCCCCAGCATTTT; CDR3 protein: CASSPGQGASGQPQHF
D gene: NA; V gene: TRBV6-6; clone size: NA; CDR3 length: 15; J gene: TRBJ2-2; CDR3 DNA: TGTGCCACCTCAGAACTAGCTTCTTACACCGGGGAGCTGTTTTTT; CDR3 protein: CATSELASYTGELFF
D gene: NA; V gene: TRBV6-5; clone size: NA; CDR3 length: 15; J gene: TRBJ2-1; CDR3 DNA: TGTGCCAGCAGTTACCGGGTTTCGGCATACAATGAGCAGTTCTTC; CDR3 protein: CASSYRVSAYNEQFF
D gene: NA; V gene: TRBV6-2/TRBV6-3; clone size: NA; CDR3 length: 15; J gene: TRBJ1-5; CDR3 DNA: TGTGCCAGCAGTTCCGACAGAATTAGCAATCAGCCCCAGCATTTT; CDR3 protein: CASSSDRISNQPQHF
D gene: TRBD2; V gene: TRBV11-2; clone size: NA; CDR3 length: 14; J gene: TRBJ2-1; CDR3 DNA: TGTGCCAGCAGCTTGACTAGCGGGGGGGGTGAGCAGTTCTTC; CDR3 protein: CASSLTSGGGEQFF
D gene: NA; V gene: TRBV5-4; clone size: NA; CDR3 length: 14; J gene: TRBJ1-2; CDR3 DNA: TGTGCCAGCAGCTTGGATCTACCTAACTATGGCTACACCTTC; CDR3 protein: CASSLDLPNYGYTF
D gene: NA; V gene: TRBV2; clone size: NA; CDR3 length: 14; J gene: TRBJ1-4; CDR3 DNA: TGTGCCAGCAGTGATGGAGGGGCTAATGAAAAACTGTTTTTT; CDR3 protein: CASSDGGANEKLFF
D gene: NA; V gene: TRBV28; clone size: NA; CDR3 length: 16; J gene: TRBJ1-3; CDR3 DNA: TGTGCCAGCAGTTTAAGGGGGAGATCAGGTGGAAACACCATATATTTT; CDR3 protein: CASSLRGRSGGNTIYF
D gene: NA; V gene: TRBV28; clone size: NA; CDR3 length: 14; J gene: TRBJ1-1; CDR3 DNA: TGTGCCAGCAGTTTTATGGGGCAGGTCGCTGAAGCTTTCTTT; CDR3 protein: CASSFMGQVAEAFF
D gene: NA; V gene: TRBV5-5; clone size: once; CDR3 length: 16; J gene: TRBJ1-2; CDR3 DNA: TGTGCCAGCAGCTTGGGGGGGAGGTCCGCTAACTATGGCTACACCTTC; CDR3 protein: CASSLGGRSANYGYTF
D gene: TRBD1; V gene: TRBV28; clone size: once; CDR3 length: 15; J gene: TRBJ1-4; CDR3 DNA: TGTGCCAGCAGTTTAGATACAGGGGGCCGTGAAAAACTGTTTTTT; CDR3 protein: CASSLDTGGREKLFF
D gene: TRBD1; V gene: TRBV27; clone size: NA; CDR3 length: 16; J gene: TRBJ1-2; CDR3 DNA: TGTGCCAGCAGTTTATCGTGGACAGGGGTTGGGGACGGCTACACCTTC; CDR3 protein: CASSLSWTGVGDGYTF
D gene: TRBD2; V gene: TRBV5-1; clone size: NA; CDR3 length: 16; J gene: TRBJ2-1; CDR3 DNA: TGCGCCAGCAGCGCGCTTTCTAGCGGGACGGGTAATGAGCAGTTCTTC; CDR3 protein: CASSALSSGTGNEQFF
D gene: NA; V gene: TRBV28; clone size: NA; CDR3 length: 14; J gene: TRBJ1-2; CDR3 DNA: TGTGCCAGCAGTTTGACAAAGTCCAACTATGGCTACACCTTC; CDR3 protein: CASSLTKSNYGYTF
D gene: TRBD2; V gene: TRBV7-6; clone size: NA; CDR3 length: 17; J gene: TRBJ2-1; CDR3 DNA: TGTGCCAGCAGCTTTGGGTTAGCGGGAGAGATCTACAATGAGCAGTTCTTC; CDR3 protein: CASSFGLAGEIYNEQFF
D gene: NA; V gene: TRBV4-1; clone size: NA; CDR3 length: 15; J gene: TRBJ1-2; CDR3 DNA: TGCGCCAGCAGACCTATCGGGGGTTCCGGATGGGGCTACACCTTC; CDR3 protein: CASRPIGGSGWGYTF
D gene: TRBD1; V gene: TRBV28; clone size: once; CDR3 length: 15; J gene: TRBJ2-5; CDR3 DNA: TGTGCCAGCAGTGAATCAGGGGGCGCGGGGGAGACCCAGTACTTC; CDR3 protein: CASSESGGAGETQYF
D gene: TRBD1; V gene: TRBV27; clone size: NA; CDR3 length: 13; J gene: TRBJ1-2; CDR3 DNA: TGTGCCAGCACCCGACAGGGCCTGGGTGGCTACACCTTC; CDR3 protein: CASTRQGLGGYTF
D gene: NA; V gene: TRBV19; clone size: NA; CDR3 length: 15; J gene: TRBJ2-3; CDR3 DNA: TGTGCCAGTAGTATAGGAACGGGAGTGGCAGATACGCAGTATTTT; CDR3 protein: CASSIGTGVADTQYF
D gene: TRBD1; V gene: TRBV24-1; clone size: NA; CDR3 length: 14; J gene: TRBJ1-5; CDR3 DNA: TGTGCCACCAGTGACCGGACAGGGAATCAGCCCCAGCATTTT; CDR3 protein: CATSDRTGNQPQHF